A selection of T cell receptor beta chains follows, all from one sample in a study of T cell repertoires in cytomegalovirus infection. The antigens these receptors bind are not known. TCRdb re-called the reads through MiXCR, storing one row per CDR3 protein. The repertoire consists of about 700,000 distinct CDR3 sequences, with 30% to 35% occurring once and the leading ten covering roughly 18%. The input for sequencing was cultured PBMCs, taken from culture after CMV antigen stimulation. These receptors all stem from a human donor in good health (CMV status not recorded). Some clones in this sample may be carry-over from other donors' samples. Each CDR3 is given with its conserved first and last residue. Each record gives: clone size, J gene, D gene, V gene, CDR3 DNA, CDR3 protein. D genes are given only for firm matches. Clone sizes are given selectively: once, few, many, or a class where the clone is expanded.

many,TRBJ2-7,TRBD1,TRBV11-3,TGTGCCAGCAGCCGGGACAGGGAGGGCGAGCAGTACTTC,CASSRDREGEQYF
few,TRBJ2-1,.,TRBV19,TGTGCCAGTAGTACCCCGGACTATTCCAATGAGCAGTTCTTC,CASSTPDYSNEQFF
.,TRBJ1-1,.,TRBV7-9,TGTGCCAGCAGCTCCCAGGGTCGGTCTGAAGCTTTCTTT,CASSSQGRSEAFF
few,TRBJ2-7,.,TRBV4-2,TGTGCCAGCAGCCAAGCCCAAGGGGAGGGGGCGATCCACGAGCAGTACTTC,CASSQAQGEGAIHEQYF
few,TRBJ2-7,TRBD1,TRBV7-9,TGTGCCAGCAGAACGGGACAGGGGGCAGTCGAGCAGTACTTC,CASRTGQGAVEQYF
.,TRBJ2-7,.,TRBV11-3,TGTGCCAGCAGCCGACCGGGACGGGACTACGAGCAGTACTTC,CASSRPGRDYEQYF
many,TRBJ1-5,.,TRBV6-1,TGTGCCAGCAGTGCAGGGAACTATCAGCCCCAGCATTTT,CASSAGNYQPQHF
.,TRBJ2-1,.,TRBV11-2,TGTGCCAGCAGCTTACCGACTAGGAGGATATACAATGAGCAGTTCTTC,CASSLPTRRIYNEQFF
few,TRBJ1-2,.,TRBV12-3/TRBV12-4,TGTGCCAGCAGCGAACAGGGAGCTGGCTACACCTTC,CASSEQGAGYTF
.,TRBJ2-3,TRBD2,TRBV7-2,TGTGCCAGCAGCAGAACTAGCGGGGGCACCCCGGGTACGCAGTATTTT,CASSRTSGGTPGTQYF
many,TRBJ2-3,.,TRBV7-2,TGTGCCAGCAGCCCCTGGTCAGATACGCAGTATTTT,CASSPWSDTQYF
few,TRBJ2-3,TRBD2,TRBV5-4,TGTGCCAGCAGCATCGGACTAGCGGGATCCTCAGATACGCAGTATTTT,CASSIGLAGSSDTQYF
.,TRBJ2-1,TRBD2,TRBV12-3/TRBV12-4,TGTGCCAGCAGCTCCCGGACTAGCGGGGTTGATGAGCAGTTCTTC,CASSSRTSGVDEQFF
.,TRBJ2-7,.,TRBV20-1,TGCAGTGCCACGACAGCCTATACCGGCCTTTACGAGCAGTACTTC,CSATTAYTGLYEQYF
.,TRBJ2-2,TRBD1,TRBV5-1,TGCGCCAGCAGCTCAACTGGACAGGGGGACACCGGGGAGCTGTTTTTT,CASSSTGQGDTGELFF
few,TRBJ2-5,TRBD1,TRBV12-3/TRBV12-4,TGTGCCAGCAGGATTACAGGGGGCCAAGAGACCCAGTACTTC,CASRITGGQETQYF
.,TRBJ2-3,.,TRBV20-1,TGCAGTGCTAGTTCTAAAGATACGCAGTATTTT,CSASSKDTQYF
.,TRBJ1-1,TRBD1,TRBV4-1,TGTGCCAGCAGCCAAGGGGAGGGGGCGTTTGGGGCCAACACTGAAGCTTTCTTT,CASSQGEGAFGANTEAFF
.,TRBJ2-1,.,TRBV5-1,TGCGCCAGCAGCTTGAGTTCGAGACAGGGTCGACCGGGGGCTTACAATGAGCAGTTCTTC,CASSLSSRQGRPGAYNEQFF
.,TRBJ1-2,.,TRBV11-2,TGTGCCAGCAGCTTAGTGCCCATTCCCGGGGTCGACTATGGCTACACCTTC,CASSLVPIPGVDYGYTF
.,TRBJ2-7,.,TRBV7-4,TGTGCCAGCAGCGGATCTCGAGTTGCAATCGACGAGCAGTACTTC,CASSGSRVAIDEQYF
.,TRBJ2-2,TRBD2,TRBV6-5,TGTGCCAGCAGTCCAGGACTAGCGGGAGTGGGCACCGGGGAGCTGTTTTTT,CASSPGLAGVGTGELFF
.,TRBJ2-1,.,TRBV4-1,TGCGCCAGCAGCCACCCAGGGAACAATGAGCAGTTCTTC,CASSHPGNNEQFF
.,TRBJ1-2,.,TRBV7-2,TGTGCCAGCAGCTTAGATCCGGGGGCCTATGGCTACACCTTC,CASSLDPGAYGYTF
.,TRBJ2-2,.,TRBV19,TGTGCCAGTAGTATCACCGGGACACCGAACACCGGGGAGCTGTTTTTT,CASSITGTPNTGELFF
few,TRBJ2-3,.,TRBV4-2,TGTGCCAGCAGCCAAGATTATAGCGAGTTCACAGATACGCAGTATTTT,CASSQDYSEFTDTQYF
many,TRBJ2-7,TRBD2,TRBV7-2,TGTGCCAGCAGCTTTCACCTCTATAGCGGGAGTCTTTCCTACGAGCAGTACTTC,CASSFHLYSGSLSYEQYF
.,TRBJ2-3,.,TRBV20-1,TGCAGTGCTAGAGATACCGGCCTCGGGGCCGGGGATACGCAGTATTTT,CSARDTGLGAGDTQYF
.,TRBJ2-7,.,TRBV13,TGTGCCAGCAGCTTTGCACCGCGCTCCTACGAGCAGTACTTC,CASSFAPRSYEQYF
.,TRBJ2-5,TRBD2,TRBV27,TGTGCCAGCAGCCACTCGGGGGGTTGGGAGACCCAGTACTTC,CASSHSGGWETQYF
.,TRBJ2-3,.,TRBV7-6,TGTGCCAGCAGCTTACACGGCTACGACAGCACAGATACGCAGTATTTT,CASSLHGYDSTDTQYF
few,TRBJ2-5,.,TRBV6-1,TGTGCCAGCAGGGCCTGGGGCAGCCAAGAGACCCAGTACTTC,CASRAWGSQETQYF
few,TRBJ2-1,TRBD2,TRBV5-1,TGCGCCAGCAGCTTTCAACCCAGGACTAGCGGAGACAATGAGCAGTTCTTC,CASSFQPRTSGDNEQFF
.,TRBJ2-3,.,TRBV5-1,TGCGCCAGCAGCTTGTCGGGGCAGCCGGGGCGCACAGATACGCAGTATTTT,CASSLSGQPGRTDTQYF
.,TRBJ2-3,.,TRBV11-2,TGTGCCAGCAGCTCCATGGGCGGGGGCACAGATACGCAGTATTTT,CASSSMGGGTDTQYF
.,TRBJ2-1,TRBD2,TRBV2,TGTGCCAGCTCCCGGACTAGCGGTCACAATGAGCAGTTCTTC,CASSRTSGHNEQFF
.,TRBJ2-7,.,TRBV30,TGTGCCTGGAGTGGGGGTTACGTCGACGAGCAGTACTTC,CAWSGGYVDEQYF
.,TRBJ2-1,TRBD2,TRBV20-1,TGCAGTGCTAGGGATCCGGGACTAGCGGGAGTCCTCGCCAATGAGCAGTTCTTC,CSARDPGLAGVLANEQFF
.,TRBJ2-3,TRBD2,TRBV6-6,TGTGCCAGCAGCTCCGGACTAGCGGGGGGGGTCACAGATACGCAGTATTTT,CASSSGLAGGVTDTQYF
.,TRBJ1-2,.,TRBV28,TGTGCCAGCACCACTGGCCCGGGGCAGGGCTATGGCTACACCTTC,CASTTGPGQGYGYTF
.,TRBJ2-5,.,TRBV28,TGTGCCAGCAGACCCGGAGGGCAAGAGACCCAGTACTTC,CASRPGGQETQYF